This T cell receptor (beta chain) is from a study of early T cells in non-severe SARS-CoV-2 infection. On the study more broadly: Bulk RNA isolated from unsorted whole blood underwent sequencing; chains were not paired.

TCRdb fed the 5' RACE reads into MiXCR, producing one record per CDR3 protein. The sample shows 90,000 to 120,000 distinct CDR3 sequences, 11% of them seen only once. This clonotype was counted between two and nine times. With 4 bases removed from V and 0 bases from J, the gap between germline ends came to 8 bases. Germline V gene sequence: CDR1 MGHDK, CDR2 SYGVNS. This CDR3 is 14 amino acids long. This chain connects TRBV25-1 to TRBJ2-3; D call uncertain. The sequence was obtained from an adult who was a healthcare worker with PCR-confirmed SARS-CoV-2 infection or an uninfected control (not recorded which). Sequenced sample: whole blood. The CDR3 here is CASSVTESTDTQYF. CDR3 DNA: TGTGCCAGCAGTGTGACCGAAAGCACAGATACGCAGTATTTT.